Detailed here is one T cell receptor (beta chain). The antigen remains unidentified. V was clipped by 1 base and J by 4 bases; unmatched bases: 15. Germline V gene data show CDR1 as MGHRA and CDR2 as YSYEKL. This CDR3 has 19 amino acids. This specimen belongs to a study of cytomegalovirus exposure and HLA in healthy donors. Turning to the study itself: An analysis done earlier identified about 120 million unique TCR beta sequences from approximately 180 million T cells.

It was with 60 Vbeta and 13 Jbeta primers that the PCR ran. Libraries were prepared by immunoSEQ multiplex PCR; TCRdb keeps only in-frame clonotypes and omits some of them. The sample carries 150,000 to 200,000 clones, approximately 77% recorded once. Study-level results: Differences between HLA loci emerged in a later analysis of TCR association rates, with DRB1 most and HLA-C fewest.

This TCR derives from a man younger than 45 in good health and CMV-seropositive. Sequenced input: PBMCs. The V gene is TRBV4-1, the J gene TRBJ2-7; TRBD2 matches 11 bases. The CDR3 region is CASSQGRGGSGTSGYEQYF. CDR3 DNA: TGCGCCAGCAGCCAAGGAAGAGGGGGTAGCGGGACTAGCGGATACGAGCAGTACTTC.